The TCR beta chain described here comes from a study of cytomegalovirus exposure and HLA in healthy donors. Both 60 Vbeta primers and 13 Jbeta primers went into the PCR. Here immunoSEQ multiplex PCR was the method, and the copy in TCRdb shows in-frame clones only, minus some. The data show roughly 130,000 clones, with roughly 62% seen just once and 1.8% held by the top ten. Study-wide findings and caveats: An analysis that came later showed most CMV-associated TCR beta chains appearing HLA-restricted.

As to this clone: What it binds is not known.

Trimming removed 10 bases at V and 5 bases at J, with 20 bases between. The CDR3 contains 14 residues. The V gene's germline CDR1 is ENHRY and CDR2 SYGVKD. V usage is TRBV10-3 and J usage is TRBJ1-1; TRBD1 might be the D (5 bases). This TCR derives from a male donor in good health and CMV-seronegative. Sequenced sample: PBMCs. In nucleotides, the CDR3 is TGTGCCACGGGGGTGGACCCGGCAAGGACTGAAGCTTTCTTT. Its protein is CATGVDPARTEAFF.